The source of this T cell receptor (beta chain) is a study of T cell clonality in common variable immunodeficiency. Points from the study as a whole: Compared with controls, CVID subjects had fewer shared TCRbeta clones. In common variable immunodeficiency, TCR beta chains reportedly carried fewer deletions and N-nucleotide insertions.

This clone was detected only a few times. Its antigen is currently unknown. Read data end 3 residues before the CDR3 end; the end is taken from the germline J gene. Diagnosis required reduced IgG, IgA and/or IgM with specific antibody deficiency. No CVID subject was ill or on immunomodulatory drugs when sampled. Heparinized whole blood, roughly 4.5 to 8 ml, came from each donor. Germline CDR1 reads SNHLY; CDR2 reads FYNNEI. V trimming: 6 bases; J trimming: 6 bases; junction bases outside the gene matches: 8. The CDR3 sequence is 14 residues long. Using immunoSEQ multiplex PCR, the repertoire was profiled, and TCRdb retains in-frame clones only, with some absent. The data show approximately 16,000 clones, with none appearing a single time.

This clonotype was obtained from a human donor with common variable immunodeficiency. The chain uses TRBV2 and TRBJ2-7; 10 nucleotides align to TRBD2. Sequencing input: peripheral blood mononuclear cells. The sequenced part of the CDR3 DNA is TGTGCCAGCAGGAGTAGCGGGGGGCCAAGCGAG. Residues: CASRSSGGPSE. Given in full, the CDR3 is CASRSSGGPSEQYF.